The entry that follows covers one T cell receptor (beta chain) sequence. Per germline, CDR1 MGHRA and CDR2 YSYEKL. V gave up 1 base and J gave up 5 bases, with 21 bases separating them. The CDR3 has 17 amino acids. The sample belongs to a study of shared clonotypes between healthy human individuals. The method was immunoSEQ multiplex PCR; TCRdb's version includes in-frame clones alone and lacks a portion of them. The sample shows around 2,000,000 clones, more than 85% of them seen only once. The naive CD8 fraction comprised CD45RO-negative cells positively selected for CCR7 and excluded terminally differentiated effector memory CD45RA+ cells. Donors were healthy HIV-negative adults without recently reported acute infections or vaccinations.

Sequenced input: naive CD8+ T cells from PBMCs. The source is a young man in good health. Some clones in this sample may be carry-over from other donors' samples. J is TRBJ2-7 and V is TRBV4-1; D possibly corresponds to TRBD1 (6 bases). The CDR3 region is CASSQVQLRMDSHEQYF. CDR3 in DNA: TGCGCCAGCAGCCAAGTCCAACTCAGAATGGACAGTCACGAGCAGTACTTC.